The rows below give T cell receptor beta chains drawn from one sample of a study of blood T cell repertoires in COVID-19. Here immunoSEQ multiplex PCR was the method, and the copy in TCRdb shows in-frame clones only, minus some. The sample holds roughly 200,000 clones, approximately 88% seen once. Sequences were obtained from peripheral blood. All receptors come from a man aged 40-49 years with acute or convalescent COVID-19. Both conserved end residues are part of each CDR3. The D gene is left open where the match is weak. Clone size, where shown, is once, few, many, or a class for clones that have expanded.

D: TRBD2; J: TRBJ2-1; V: TRBV5-4; length: 15; size: few; CDR3: CASSFWSGSIDEQFF; DNA: TGTGCCAGCAGCTTTTGGAGCGGGAGTATCGATGAGCAGTTCTTC
D: TRBD1; J: TRBJ1-4; V: TRBV19; length: 14; size: NA; CDR3: CASRDRGQQEKLFF; DNA: TGTGCCAGTAGGGACAGGGGGCAGCAAGAAAAACTGTTTTTT
D: TRBD1; J: TRBJ1-3; V: TRBV18; length: 16; size: NA; CDR3: CASSPRSTGAGNTIYF; DNA: TGTGCCAGCTCACCACGGTCAACAGGGGCTGGAAACACCATATATTTT
D: NA; J: TRBJ2-7; V: TRBV28; length: 13; size: NA; CDR3: CASSQPSSSEQYF; DNA: TGTGCCAGCAGTCAACCCTCAAGTAGTGAGCAGTACTTC
D: NA; J: TRBJ2-1; V: TRBV19; length: 16; size: NA; CDR3: CASSIGTGTLYNEQFF; DNA: TGTGCCAGTAGTATAGGTACCGGGACACTCTACAATGAGCAGTTCTTC
D: NA; J: TRBJ1-2; V: TRBV7-2; length: 16; size: NA; CDR3: CASSLHRDLSNYGYTF; DNA: TGTGCCAGCAGCTTACACAGGGATTTATCCAACTATGGCTACACCTTC
D: TRBD2; J: TRBJ2-1; V: TRBV14; length: 14; size: NA; CDR3: CASSRTSGANEQFF; DNA: TGTGCCAGCAGCCGGACTAGCGGGGCAAATGAGCAGTTCTTC
D: NA; J: TRBJ1-5; V: TRBV5-8; length: 13; size: once; CDR3: CASSLDTRQPQHF; DNA: TGTGCCAGCAGCTTGGATACGAGGCAGCCCCAGCATTTT
D: TRBD1; J: TRBJ1-1; V: TRBV3-1/TRBV3-2; length: 14; size: NA; CDR3: CASSQATGGGEAFF; DNA: TGTGCCAGCAGCCAAGCTACAGGGGGAGGTGAAGCTTTCTTT
D: TRBD2; J: TRBJ2-1; V: TRBV5-1; length: 14; size: NA; CDR3: CASTRLAGGNEQFF; DNA: TGCGCCAGCACTAGACTAGCGGGAGGGAATGAGCAGTTCTTC
D: TRBD2; J: TRBJ2-1; V: TRBV4-2; length: 18; size: once; CDR3: CASSQDRLLAGAKDEQFF; DNA: TGTGCCAGCAGCCAAGATCGGTTACTAGCGGGAGCTAAGGATGAGCAGTTCTTC
D: TRBD1; J: TRBJ2-3; V: TRBV9; length: 15; size: NA; CDR3: CASSVAGQGADTQYF; DNA: TGTGCCAGCAGCGTAGCCGGACAGGGGGCAGATACGCAGTATTTT
D: TRBD1; J: TRBJ1-1; V: TRBV11-2; length: 15; size: few; CDR3: CASSLGNRGNTEAFF; DNA: TGTGCCAGCAGCTTAGGGAACAGGGGGAACACTGAAGCTTTCTTT
D: TRBD2; J: TRBJ2-5; V: TRBV27; length: 17; size: NA; CDR3: CASSNRRSGRGKETQYF; DNA: TGTGCCAGCAGTAACCGGAGGTCCGGGAGGGGAAAAGAGACCCAGTACTTC
D: NA; J: TRBJ2-7; V: TRBV4-3; length: 14; size: NA; CDR3: CASSQERETGEQYF; DNA: TGCGCCAGCAGCCAAGAAAGGGAGACAGGCGAGCAGTACTTC
D: NA; J: TRBJ2-1; V: TRBV27; length: 15; size: NA; CDR3: CASRGPASWNNEQFF; DNA: TGTGCCAGCAGGGGCCCTGCTAGCTGGAACAATGAGCAGTTCTTC
D: NA; J: TRBJ2-5; V: TRBV4-3; length: 14; size: NA; CDR3: CASSHPRGRETQYF; DNA: TGCGCCAGCAGCCACCCCAGGGGGAGGGAGACCCAGTACTTC